This entry is about one TCR beta chain. Its antigen specificity is not known. Within one base of it there is no much larger clone, and no base qualities were kept. The source of the sample is a study of monozygotic twins with cystic fibrosis (dated by TCRdb to the early 2020s). Background on the whole study: Three micrograms of fragmented DNA went through around 16 PCR cycles to produce barcoded libraries. Made up mostly of children and adolescents, the cohort included ten female and six male twin pairs ranging in age from roughly 2.0 to 40 years, with a median of roughly 9 years. The study compared TCR beta repertoires within and between 16 monozygotic twin pairs with cystic fibrosis to assess genetic influence on V and J gene usage. Data for three of the twin pairs had previously been reported in another context. On the day blood was drawn, the twins' weight-for-height and FEVPerc (FEV1 disease centile) were ranked against those of the 1,060 cohort participants.

Looking up the germline V gene (reference sequence) yields CDR1 MNHEY and CDR2 SMNVEV. V lost 6 bases and J lost 2 bases; the stretch between them is 14 bases long. The CDR3 runs 14 residues from the cysteine to the phenylalanine. The only DNA kept is the CDR3, 42 bases in frame from the first base. The twin pairs came from the European Cystic Fibrosis Twin and Sibling Study Cohort, which recruited patients from over a hundred CF clinics across 14 European countries. Both zygosity and CFTR genotype were checked in-house, and zygosity was tested with multiplex PCR across nine short tandem repeat loci. Each twin gave a peripheral blood sample, and clinical parameters were documented on that same day of blood sampling. Phenol/chloroform extraction was used to isolate genomic DNA from peripheral blood cells, and the DNA was then kept in TE buffer at 4 degrees C. Points the paper makes about the study in general: Monozygotic CF twin pairs shared significantly more nucleotide-identical clonotypes within each pair than unrelated CF individuals shared with one another (P = 0.000026, Mann-Whitney). The greatest similarity to the co-twin was observed for V gene usage in 13 of 16 pairs and for J usage in 8 of 16 pairs, which suggested genetic constraints. No association turned up between shared CDR3 numbers and age, concordance or disease severity, and the cohort was small. Simpson clonality tended to be low (median around 0.0095), which suggests a naive-dominated repertoire, although clonality was higher in the most severely affected patients.

TCR beta CDR3 regions were amplified by multiplex PCR using the immunoSEQ immune profiling system, following the manufacturer's instructions. Sequencing was performed on an Illumina NextSeq system. On the study's bioinformatics: Sequence data were processed on the immunoSEQ Analyzer platform, and clonality was computed as the square root of Simpson's index of productive rearrangements. Similarity in V and J usage was quantified by Jensen-Shannon distance, and CDR3 generation probabilities were calculated with OLGA. The researchers looked up shared CDR3 sequences in the immuneACCESS database (August 2020) and in VDJdb (December 2020). Not all clones reach the TCRdb copy of this immuneACCESS table, which keeps in-frame sequences only. Checked studies attribute under half of the gap to unresolved V genes and leave the rest unexplained. That table supplies the V and J calls and clone size; D and trimming were determined from the DNA. This sample has tens of thousands of clones in its table, and approximately 96% of those were observed once. Approximately 3% of the sample is in the top ten clones.

The TCR originated in a girl aged 2 to 9 with cystic fibrosis. The chain is assembled from TRBV27 and TRBJ2-7; TRBD1 could be the D gene, as 6 bases match. Sequences were obtained from blood. The nucleotide sequence is TGTGCCAGCAGGAGTTCAGGGGCTGCCTACGAGCAGTACTTC. It is translated as CASRSSGAAYEQYF.